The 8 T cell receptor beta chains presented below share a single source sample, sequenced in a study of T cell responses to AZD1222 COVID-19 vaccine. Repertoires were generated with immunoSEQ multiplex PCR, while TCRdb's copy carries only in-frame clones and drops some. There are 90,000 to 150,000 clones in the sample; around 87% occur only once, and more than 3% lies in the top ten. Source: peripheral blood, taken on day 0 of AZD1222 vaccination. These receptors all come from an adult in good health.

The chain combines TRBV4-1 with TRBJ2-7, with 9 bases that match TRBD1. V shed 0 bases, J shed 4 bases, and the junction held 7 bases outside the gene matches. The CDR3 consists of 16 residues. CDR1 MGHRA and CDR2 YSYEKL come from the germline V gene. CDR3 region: CASSQDLDRGRYEQYF. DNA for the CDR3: TGCGCCAGCAGCCAAGATTTGGACAGGGGCCGTTACGAGCAGTACTTC.

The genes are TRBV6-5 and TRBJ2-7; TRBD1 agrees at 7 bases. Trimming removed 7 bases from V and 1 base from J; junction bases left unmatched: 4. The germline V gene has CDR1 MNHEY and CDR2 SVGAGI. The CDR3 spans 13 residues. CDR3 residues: CASNPGQSYEQYF. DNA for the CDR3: TGTGCCAGCAACCCGGGACAGTCCTACGAGCAGTACTTC.

This CDR3 reads CASSRYTDTQYF. In nucleotides, the CDR3 is TGTGCCAGCAGCCGCTACACAGATACGCAGTATTTT. V gene TRBV3-1 (or the pseudogene TRBV3-2) combines with J gene TRBJ2-3; D not certain. The germline V gene encodes CDR1 LGHDT and CDR2 YNNKEL (reference sequence). CDR3 length equals 12 residues. V was pared by 4 bases and J by 2 bases, with 4 bases between.

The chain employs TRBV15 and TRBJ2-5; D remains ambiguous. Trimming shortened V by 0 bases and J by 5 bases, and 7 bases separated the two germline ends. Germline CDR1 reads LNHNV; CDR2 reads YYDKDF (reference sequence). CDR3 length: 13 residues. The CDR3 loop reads CATSRDRSETQYF. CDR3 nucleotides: TGTGCCACCAGCAGAGACAGGTCGGAGACCCAGTACTTC.

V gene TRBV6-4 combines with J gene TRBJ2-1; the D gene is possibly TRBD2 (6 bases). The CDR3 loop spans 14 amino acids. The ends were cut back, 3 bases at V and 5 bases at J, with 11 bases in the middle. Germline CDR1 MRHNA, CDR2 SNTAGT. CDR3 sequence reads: CASSELARDNEQFF. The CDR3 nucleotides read TGTGCCAGCAGTGAACTAGCCCGGGACAATGAGCAGTTCTTC.

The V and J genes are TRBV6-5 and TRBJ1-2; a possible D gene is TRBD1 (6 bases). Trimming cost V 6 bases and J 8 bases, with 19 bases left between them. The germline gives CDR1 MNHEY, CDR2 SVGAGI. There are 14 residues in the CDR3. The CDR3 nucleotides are TGTGCCAGCAGCCGGGACAACCACGAGGAGGGCTACACCTTC. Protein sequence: CASSRDNHEEGYTF.

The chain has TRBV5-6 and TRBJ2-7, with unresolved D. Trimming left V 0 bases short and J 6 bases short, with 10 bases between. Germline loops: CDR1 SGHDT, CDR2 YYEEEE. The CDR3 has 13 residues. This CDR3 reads CASSLEWAAEQYF. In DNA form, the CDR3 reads TGTGCCAGCAGCTTGGAATGGGCCGCCGAGCAGTACTTC.

CDR3 nucleotide sequence: TGTGCCAGCAGCTTGGGACAGGGGTATGCAACTAATGAAAAACTGTTTTTT. Protein sequence: CASSLGQGYATNEKLFF. The V and J genes are TRBV5-6 and TRBJ1-4, with TRBD1 matching 8 bases. The germline CDR1 and CDR2 sequences are SGHDT and YYEEEE. This CDR3 contains 17 residues. Trimming removed 0 bases from V and 0 bases from J; junction bases left unmatched: 4.